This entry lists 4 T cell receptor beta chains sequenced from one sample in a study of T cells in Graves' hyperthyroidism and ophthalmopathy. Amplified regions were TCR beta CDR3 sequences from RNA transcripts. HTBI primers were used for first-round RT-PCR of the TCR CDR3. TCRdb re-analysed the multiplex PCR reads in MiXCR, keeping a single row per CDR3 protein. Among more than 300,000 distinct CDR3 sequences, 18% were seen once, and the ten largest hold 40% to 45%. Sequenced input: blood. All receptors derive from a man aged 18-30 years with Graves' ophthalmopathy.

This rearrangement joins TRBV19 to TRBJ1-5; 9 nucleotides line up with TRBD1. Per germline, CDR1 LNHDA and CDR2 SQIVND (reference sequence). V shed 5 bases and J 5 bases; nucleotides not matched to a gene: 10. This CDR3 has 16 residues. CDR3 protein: CASSFKGTGLYQPQHF. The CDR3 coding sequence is TGTGCCAGTAGTTTCAAGGGGACAGGGTTATATCAGCCCCAGCATTTT.

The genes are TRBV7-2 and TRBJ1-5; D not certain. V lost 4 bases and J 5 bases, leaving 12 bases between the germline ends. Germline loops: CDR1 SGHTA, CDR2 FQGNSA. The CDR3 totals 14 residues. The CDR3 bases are TGTGCCAGCAGCTCTAGCTGGGTAGATCAGCCCCAGCATTTT. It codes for CASSSSWVDQPQHF.

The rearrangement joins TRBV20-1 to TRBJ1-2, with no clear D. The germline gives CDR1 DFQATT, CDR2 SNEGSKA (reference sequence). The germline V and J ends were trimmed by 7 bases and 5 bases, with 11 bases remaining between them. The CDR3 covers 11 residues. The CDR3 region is CSVPREYGYTF. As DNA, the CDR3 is TGCAGTGTTCCACGCGAGTATGGCTACACCTTC.

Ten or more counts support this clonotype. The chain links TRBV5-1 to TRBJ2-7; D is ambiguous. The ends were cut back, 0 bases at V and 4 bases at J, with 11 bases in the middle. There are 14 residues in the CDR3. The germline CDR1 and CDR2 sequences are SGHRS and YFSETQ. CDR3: CASSLGTAAYEQYF. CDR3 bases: TGCGCCAGCAGCTTGGGGACCGCCGCTTACGAGCAGTACTTC.